The next 11 T cell receptor beta chains were all read from a single sample in a study of shared clonotypes between healthy human individuals. Data came from immunoSEQ multiplex PCR; TCRdb stores just in-frame clones and leaves some out. The sample includes fewer than 2.5 million clones, roughly 93% of them seen just once. The source material was naive CD4+ T cells from PBMCs. Subset reported: CD45RA+ positively selected. The receptors derive from a man younger than 30 in good health. Some clones in this sample may be carry-over from other donors' samples.

This chain joins TRBV28 and TRBJ2-1; TRBD2 aligns across 11 bases. There are 14 residues in the CDR3. The V gene's germline CDR1 is MDHEN and CDR2 SYDVKM. The V segment lost 7 bases and the J segment 8 bases; nucleotides outside the gene matches: 7. CDR3 residues: CASILAGGGDEQFF. The CDR3 nucleotides are TGTGCCAGCATCCTAGCGGGAGGAGGGGATGAGCAGTTCTTC.

Note on this clone: The identical CDR3 is also encoded by other nucleotide sequences in the sample. The CDR3 protein is CASSQFYTGELFF. The CDR3 DNA is TGTGCCAGCAGCCAGTTCTACACCGGGGAGCTGTTTTTT. The V and J genes are TRBV14 and TRBJ2-2; D is unresolved. CDR1 is SGHDN, CDR2 FVKESK, per germline. V lost 3 bases, J lost 3 bases, and 5 bases lay in between. The CDR3 sequence is 13 residues long.

The genes are TRBV25-1 and TRBJ1-2; unclear D gene. The CDR3 contains 12 residues. The ends were cut back, 0 bases at V and 8 bases at J, with 7 bases in the middle. Germline loops: CDR1 MGHDK, CDR2 SYGVNS. The CDR3 sequence is CASSEYGVGYTF. In nucleotides, the CDR3 is TGTGCCAGCAGTGAATACGGGGTCGGCTACACCTTC.

This clone appeared a single time. The chain carries TRBV13 and TRBJ2-1; TRBD2 matches at 9 bases. Germline assignment: CDR1 PRHDT and CDR2 FYEKMQ (reference sequence). This CDR3 is 15 amino acids long. The V gene end was trimmed by 5 bases and the J gene end by 7 bases; junction bases not matched to a gene: 9. As DNA, the CDR3 is TGTGCCAGCAGCCGCCTGACTAGCGGATTGAATGAGCAGTTCTTC. As protein: CASSRLTSGLNEQFF.

The CDR3 sequence: CASSYRIAGQNNEQFF. In DNA form, the CDR3 reads TGTGCCAGCAGTTACCGTATAGCGGGACAGAACAATGAGCAGTTCTTC. This rearrangement joins TRBV6-5 to TRBJ2-1; D may be TRBD2 (8 bases). V lost 2 bases to trimming and J lost 5 bases, with 16 bases between them. Germline assignment: CDR1 MNHEY and CDR2 SVGAGI. The CDR3 covers 16 residues.

J is TRBJ1-3 and V is TRBV11-2; 9 nucleotides align to TRBD1. Germline loops: CDR1 SGHAT, CDR2 FQNNGV. Trimming took 10 bases from V and 4 from J; bases not matched to a gene: 8. The CDR3 covers 14 residues. CDR3 sequence reads: CATRTGAKGNTIYF. The DNA for the CDR3 is TGTGCCACCAGGACAGGGGCTAAAGGAAACACCATATATTTT.

This sequence joins TRBV29-1 and TRBJ2-7; 7 bases match TRBD1. V gave up 5 bases and J gave up 1 base; unmatched junction bases: 11. This CDR3 has 15 amino acids. Germline lookup yields CDR1 SQVTM and CDR2 ANQGSEA. In DNA, the CDR3 is TGCAGCGTTAAGCTGGGACAGCAGCGATCCTACGAGCAGTACTTC. Protein: CSVKLGQQRSYEQYF.

Points on this clone: The sample has other DNA sequences that encode this CDR3 too. The chain recombines TRBV5-1 with TRBJ2-3, with 8 bases fitting TRBD2. Germline V lookup: CDR1 SGHRS, CDR2 YFSETQ. The CDR3 runs 15 residues. The trim removed 3 bases at V and 1 base at J, leaving 4 bases unmatched. CDR3 sequence: CASSSPAGGTDTQYF. In DNA, the CDR3 is TGCGCCAGCAGCTCCCCAGCGGGGGGCACAGATACGCAGTATTTT.

The CDR3 nucleotides are TGTGCCAGTAGCTCTGAGGGAAAAAGTGGGGCCAACGTCCTGACTTTC. This encodes CASSSEGKSGANVLTF. This sequence joins TRBV19 and TRBJ2-6; tentatively, D is TRBD2 (5 bases). Trimming cost V 6 bases and J 3 bases, with 15 bases left between them. The CDR3 is 16 amino acids. Germline V gives CDR1 LNHDA, CDR2 SQIVND (reference sequence). Full variable domain (rest looked up from reference TRBV19 and TRBJ2-6): DGGITQSPKYLFRKEGQNVTLSCEQNLNHDAMYWYRQDPGQGLRLIYYSQIVNDFQKGDIAEGYSVSREKKESFPLTVTSAQKNPTAFYLCASSSEGKSGANVLTFGAGSRLTVL.

The CDR3 sequence is CRAAGWNTEAFF. DNA for the CDR3: TGCAGGGCCGCCGGGTGGAACACTGAAGCTTTCTTT. V usage is TRBV29-1 and J usage is TRBJ1-1; D call uncertain. Per the germline V gene, CDR1 is SQVTM and CDR2 is ANQGSEA. The CDR3 totals 12 residues.

This clone has only one observation. The chain recombines TRBV7-9 with TRBJ1-6; possible D gene TRBD1, 5 bases. In germline, CDR1 is SEHNR, CDR2 FQNEAQ (reference sequence). The V end was cut by 2 bases, the J end by 6 bases, with 11 bases between. The CDR3 length is 15 residues. The CDR3 loop is CASSLRETANSPLHF. In DNA form, the CDR3 reads TGTGCCAGCAGCTTACGTGAGACAGCTAATTCACCCCTCCACTTT. The entire variable domain, with the rest obtained from reference TRBV7-9 and TRBJ1-6, is as follows: DTGVSQNPRHKITKRGQNVTFRCDPISEHNRLYWYRQTLGQGPEFLTYFQNEAQLEKSRLLSDRFSAERPKGSFSTLEIQRTEQGDSAMYLCASSLRETANSPLHFGNGTRLTVT.